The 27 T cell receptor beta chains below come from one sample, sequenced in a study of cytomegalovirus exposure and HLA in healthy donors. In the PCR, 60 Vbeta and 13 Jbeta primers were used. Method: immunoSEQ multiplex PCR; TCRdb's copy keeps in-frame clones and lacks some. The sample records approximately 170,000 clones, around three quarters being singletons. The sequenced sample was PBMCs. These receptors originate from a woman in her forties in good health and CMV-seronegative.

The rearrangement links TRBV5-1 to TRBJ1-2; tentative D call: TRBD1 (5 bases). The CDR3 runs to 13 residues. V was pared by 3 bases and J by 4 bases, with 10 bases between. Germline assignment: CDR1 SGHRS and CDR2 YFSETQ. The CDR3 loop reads CASSSGGTYGYTF. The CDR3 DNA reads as TGCGCCAGCAGCTCAGGAGGGACCTATGGCTACACCTTC.

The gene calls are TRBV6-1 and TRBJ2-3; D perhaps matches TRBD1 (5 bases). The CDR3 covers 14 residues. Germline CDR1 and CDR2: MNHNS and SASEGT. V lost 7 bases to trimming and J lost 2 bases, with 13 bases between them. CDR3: CASTRQIPTDTQYF. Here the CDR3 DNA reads TGTGCCAGCACGAGACAGATCCCCACAGATACGCAGTATTTT.

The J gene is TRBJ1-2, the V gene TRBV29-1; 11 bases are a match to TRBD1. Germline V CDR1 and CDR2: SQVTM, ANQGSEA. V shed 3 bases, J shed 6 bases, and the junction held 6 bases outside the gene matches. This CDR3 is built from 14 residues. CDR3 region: CSVDGDRGYDGYTF. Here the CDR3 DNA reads TGCAGCGTTGATGGGGACAGGGGGTATGATGGCTACACCTTC.

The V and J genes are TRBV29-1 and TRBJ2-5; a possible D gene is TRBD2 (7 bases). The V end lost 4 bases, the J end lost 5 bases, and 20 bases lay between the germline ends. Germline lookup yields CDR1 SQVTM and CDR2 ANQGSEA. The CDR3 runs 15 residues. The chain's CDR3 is CSVGGGAGVRETQYF. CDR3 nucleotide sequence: TGCAGCGTTGGTGGGGGGGCAGGGGTGCGGGAGACCCAGTACTTC.

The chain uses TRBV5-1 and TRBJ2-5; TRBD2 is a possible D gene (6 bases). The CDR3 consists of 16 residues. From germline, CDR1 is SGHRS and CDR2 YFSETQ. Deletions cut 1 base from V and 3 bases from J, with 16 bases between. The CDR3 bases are TGCGCCAGCAGCTTGAGGGCCGCCGGGAGTGAAGAGACCCAGTACTTC. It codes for CASSLRAAGSEETQYF.

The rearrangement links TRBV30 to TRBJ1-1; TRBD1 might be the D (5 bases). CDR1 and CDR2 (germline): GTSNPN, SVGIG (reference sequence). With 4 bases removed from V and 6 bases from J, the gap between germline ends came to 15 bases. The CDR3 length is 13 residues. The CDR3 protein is CAWNQNPRAEAFF. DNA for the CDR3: TGTGCCTGGAATCAAAACCCCAGGGCTGAAGCTTTCTTT.

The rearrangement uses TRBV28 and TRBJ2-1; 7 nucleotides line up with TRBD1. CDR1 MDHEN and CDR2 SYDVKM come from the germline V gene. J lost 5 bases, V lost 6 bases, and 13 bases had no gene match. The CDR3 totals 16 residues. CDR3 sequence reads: CASSPTTGSLNNEQFF. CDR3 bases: TGTGCCAGCAGCCCAACGACAGGGAGTCTGAACAATGAGCAGTTCTTC. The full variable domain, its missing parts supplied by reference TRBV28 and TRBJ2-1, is DVKVTQSSRYLVKRTGEKVFLECVQDMDHENMFWYRQDPGLGLRLIYFSYDVKMKEKGDIPEGYSVSREKKERFSLILESASTNQTSMYLCASSPTTGSLNNEQFFGPGTRLTVL.

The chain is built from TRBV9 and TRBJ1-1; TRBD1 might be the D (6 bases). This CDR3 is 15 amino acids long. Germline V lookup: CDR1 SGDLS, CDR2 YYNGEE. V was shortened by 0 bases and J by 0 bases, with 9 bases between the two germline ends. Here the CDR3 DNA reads TGTGCCAGCAGCGTAGTGGGACATCTGAACACTGAAGCTTTCTTT. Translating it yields CASSVVGHLNTEAFF. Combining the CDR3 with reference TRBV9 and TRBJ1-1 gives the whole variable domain DSGVTQTPKHLITATGQRVTLRCSPRSGDLSVYWYQQSLDQGLQFLIQYYNGEERAKGNILERFSAQQFPDLHSELNLSSLELGDSALYFCASSVVGHLNTEAFFGQGTRLTVV.

For the CDR3, the DNA is TGTGCCAGCAGCCAAGAAATCAGCGGTGTCACAGATACGCAGTATTTT. It translates to CASSQEISGVTDTQYF. The chain has TRBV4-2 and TRBJ2-3; maybe TRBD2 (5 bases). The V and J ends lost 0 bases and 2 bases respectively, with 12 bases between them. From germline, CDR1 is LGHNA and CDR2 YNFKEQ. The CDR3 extends over 16 amino acids.

The CDR3 sequence is CATRRTGTLQETQYF. The CDR3 region has the DNA TGTGCCACCAGGAGAACAGGGACCCTCCAAGAGACCCAGTACTTC. The rearrangement joins TRBV6-5 to TRBJ2-5; TRBD1 is a possible D gene (6 bases). This CDR3 spans 15 amino acids. Trimming took 10 bases from V and 1 from J, leaving 19 bases between them. Germline V gives CDR1 MNHEY, CDR2 SVGAGI.

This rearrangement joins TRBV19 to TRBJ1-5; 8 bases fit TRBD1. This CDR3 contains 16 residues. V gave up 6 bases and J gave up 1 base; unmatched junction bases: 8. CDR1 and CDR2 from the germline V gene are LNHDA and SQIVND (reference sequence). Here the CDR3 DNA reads TGTGCCAGTAGCGATCAGGGGGCTCACAGCAATCAGCCCCAGCATTTT. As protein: CASSDQGAHSNQPQHF.

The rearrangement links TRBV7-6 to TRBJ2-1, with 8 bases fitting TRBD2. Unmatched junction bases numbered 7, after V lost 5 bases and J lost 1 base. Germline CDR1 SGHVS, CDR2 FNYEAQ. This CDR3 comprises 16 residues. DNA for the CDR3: TGTGCCAGCAGCCCTAGCCCTAGCGGGTCCTACAATGAGCAGTTCTTC. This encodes CASSPSPSGSYNEQFF. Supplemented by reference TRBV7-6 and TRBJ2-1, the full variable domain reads GAGVSQSPRYKVTKRGQDVALRCDPISGHVSLYWYRQALGQGPEFLTYFNYEAQQDKSGLPNDRFSAERPEGSISTLTIQRTEQRDSAMYRCASSPSPSGSYNEQFFGPGTRLTVL.

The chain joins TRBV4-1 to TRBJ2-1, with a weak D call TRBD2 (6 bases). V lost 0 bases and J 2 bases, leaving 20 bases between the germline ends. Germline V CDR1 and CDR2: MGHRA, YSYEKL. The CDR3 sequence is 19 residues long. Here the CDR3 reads CASSQEGIEEGGTYNEQFF. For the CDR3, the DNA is TGCGCCAGCAGCCAAGAGGGGATCGAAGAGGGAGGTACCTACAATGAGCAGTTCTTC.

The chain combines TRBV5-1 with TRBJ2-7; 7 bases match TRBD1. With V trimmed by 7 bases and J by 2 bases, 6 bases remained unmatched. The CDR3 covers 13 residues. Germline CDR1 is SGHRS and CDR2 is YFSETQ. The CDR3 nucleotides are TGCGCCAGCGCGAGGGGGACAGCCTACGAGCAGTACTTC. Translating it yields CASARGTAYEQYF.

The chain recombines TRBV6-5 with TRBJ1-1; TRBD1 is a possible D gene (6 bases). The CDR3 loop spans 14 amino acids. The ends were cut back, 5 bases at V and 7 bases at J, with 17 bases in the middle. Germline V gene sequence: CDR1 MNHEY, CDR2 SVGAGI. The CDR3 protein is CASSTGTSRLEAFF. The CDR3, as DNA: TGTGCCAGCAGTACCGGGACATCTAGGCTTGAAGCTTTCTTT.

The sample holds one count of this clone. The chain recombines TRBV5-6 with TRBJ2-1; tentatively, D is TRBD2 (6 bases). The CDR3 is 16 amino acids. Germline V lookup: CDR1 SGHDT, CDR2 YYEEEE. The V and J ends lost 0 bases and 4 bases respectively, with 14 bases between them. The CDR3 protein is CASSLARRAPYNEQFF. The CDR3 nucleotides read TGTGCCAGCAGCTTGGCACGGAGGGCCCCGTACAATGAGCAGTTCTTC. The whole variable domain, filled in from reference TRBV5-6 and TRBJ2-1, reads DAGVTQSPTHLIKTRGQQVTLRCSPKSGHDTVSWYQQALGQGPQFIFQYYEEEERQRGNFPDRFSGHQFPNYSSELNVNALLLGDSALYLCASSLARRAPYNEQFFGPGTRLTVL.

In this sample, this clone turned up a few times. The chain's CDR3 is CASSFSPGGGNTIYF. CDR3 nucleotide sequence: TGTGCCAGCAGCTTTTCCCCAGGGGGTGGAAACACCATATATTTT. The chain is built from TRBV11-2 and TRBJ1-3; 7 bases match TRBD1. V gave up 3 bases and J gave up 3 bases; unmatched junction bases: 5. Germline loops: CDR1 SGHAT, CDR2 FQNNGV. This CDR3 contains 15 residues.

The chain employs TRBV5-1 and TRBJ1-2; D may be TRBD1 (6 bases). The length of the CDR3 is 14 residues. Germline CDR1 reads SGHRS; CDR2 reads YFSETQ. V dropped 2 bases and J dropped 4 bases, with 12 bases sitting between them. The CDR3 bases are TGCGCCAGCAGCTTCGGAGGACAGTTCTATGGCTACACCTTC. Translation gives CASSFGGQFYGYTF.

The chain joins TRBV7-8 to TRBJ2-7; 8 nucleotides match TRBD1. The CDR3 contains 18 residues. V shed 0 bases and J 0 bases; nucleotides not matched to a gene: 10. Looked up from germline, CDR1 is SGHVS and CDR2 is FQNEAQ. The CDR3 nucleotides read TGTGCCAGCAGCTTAGCAAGTTCCGGGACAGGACGCTCCTACGAGCAGTACTTC. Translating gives CASSLASSGTGRSYEQYF.

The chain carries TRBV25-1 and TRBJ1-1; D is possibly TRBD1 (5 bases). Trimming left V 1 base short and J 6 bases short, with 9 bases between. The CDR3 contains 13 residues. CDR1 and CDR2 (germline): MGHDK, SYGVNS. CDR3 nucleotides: TGTGCCAGCAGTGAATGGGGGGGATCTGAAGCTTTCTTT. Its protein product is CASSEWGGSEAFF.

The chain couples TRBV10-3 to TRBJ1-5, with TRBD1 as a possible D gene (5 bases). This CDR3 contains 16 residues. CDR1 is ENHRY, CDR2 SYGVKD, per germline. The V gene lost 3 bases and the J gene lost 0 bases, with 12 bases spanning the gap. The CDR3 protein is CAISDGAGISNQPQHF. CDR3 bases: TGTGCCATCAGTGATGGGGCAGGGATTAGCAATCAGCCCCAGCATTTT.

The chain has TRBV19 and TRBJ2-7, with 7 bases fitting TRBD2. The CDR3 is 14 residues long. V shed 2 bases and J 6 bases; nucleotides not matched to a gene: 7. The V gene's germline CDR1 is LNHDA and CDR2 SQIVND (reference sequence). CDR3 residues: CASSISGAFGEQYF. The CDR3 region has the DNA TGTGCCAGTAGTATAAGCGGGGCCTTCGGCGAGCAGTACTTC.

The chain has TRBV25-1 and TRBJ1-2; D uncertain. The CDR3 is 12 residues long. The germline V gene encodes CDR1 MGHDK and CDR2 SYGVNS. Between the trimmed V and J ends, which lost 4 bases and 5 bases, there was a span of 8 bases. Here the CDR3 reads CASSGLTYGYTF. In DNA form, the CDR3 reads TGTGCCAGCAGTGGGCTTACATATGGCTACACCTTC.

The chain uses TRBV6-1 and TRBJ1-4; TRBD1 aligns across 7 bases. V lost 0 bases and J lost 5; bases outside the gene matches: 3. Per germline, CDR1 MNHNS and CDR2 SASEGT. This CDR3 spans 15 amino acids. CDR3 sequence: CASSEAQGENEKLFF. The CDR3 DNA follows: TGTGCCAGCAGTGAAGCGCAGGGGGAGAATGAAAAACTGTTTTTT.

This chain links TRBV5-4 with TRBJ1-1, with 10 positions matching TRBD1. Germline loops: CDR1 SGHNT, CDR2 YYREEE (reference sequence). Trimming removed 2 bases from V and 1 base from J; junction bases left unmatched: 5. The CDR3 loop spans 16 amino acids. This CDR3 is CASSLGDRGRNTEAFF. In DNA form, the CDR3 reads TGTGCCAGCAGCTTAGGGGACAGGGGCAGGAACACTGAAGCTTTCTTT.

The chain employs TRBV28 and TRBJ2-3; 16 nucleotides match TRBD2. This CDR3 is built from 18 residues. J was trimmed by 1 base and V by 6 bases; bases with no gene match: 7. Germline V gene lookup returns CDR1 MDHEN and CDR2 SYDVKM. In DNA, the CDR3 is TGTGCCAGCAGCCCAGCGGGACTAGCGGGAGGGCGCACAGATACGCAGTATTTT. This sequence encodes CASSPAGLAGGRTDTQYF.

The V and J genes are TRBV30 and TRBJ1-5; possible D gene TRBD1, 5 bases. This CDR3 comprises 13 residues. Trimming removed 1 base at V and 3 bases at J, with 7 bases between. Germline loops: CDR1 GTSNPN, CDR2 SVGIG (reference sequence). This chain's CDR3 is CAWSGQNNQPQHF. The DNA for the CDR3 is TGTGCCTGGAGTGGACAGAACAATCAGCCCCAGCATTTT.